The T cell receptor (beta chain) described here comes from a study of blood T cell repertoires in COVID-19. The method was immunoSEQ multiplex PCR; TCRdb's version includes in-frame clones alone and lacks a portion of them. The repertoire holds approximately 230,000 clones, roughly 85% seen once, with over 2% in the top ten. Germline V lookup: CDR1 SGHDT, CDR2 YYEEEE. The CDR3 length is 15 residues. The J segment lost 2 bases and the V segment lost 2 bases, leaving 3 bases of the junction unmatched. This TCR was recovered from a man aged 25 to 45 who had recovered from COVID-19. This chain uses TRBV5-6 with TRBJ1-4; TRBD1 matches 7 bases. The sample taken for sequencing was peripheral blood. The CDR3 DNA follows: TGTGCCAGCAGCTTCGACAGGGCGACTAATGAAAAACTGTTTTTT. This encodes CASSFDRATNEKLFF. Filled out from reference TRBV5-6 and TRBJ1-4, the complete variable domain reads DAGVTQSPTHLIKTRGQQVTLRCSPKSGHDTVSWYQQALGQGPQFIFQYYEEEERQRGNFPDRFSGHQFPNYSSELNVNALLLGDSALYLCASSFDRATNEKLFFGSGTQLSVL.